Listed here are 20 T cell receptor beta chains from one sample, sequenced in a study of blood T cell repertoires in COVID-19. Clones were sequenced by immunoSEQ multiplex PCR, and TCRdb holds only the in-frame ones, with some missing. The sample has over 65,000 clones, under 90% seen once. The sequenced sample consisted of peripheral blood. The receptors come from a woman between 35 and 50 years old with active or convalescent COVID-19.

In DNA form, the CDR3 reads TGTGCCAGCAGCGTATGGGGACAGCCATACAATGAGCAGTTCTTC. Translated, it gives CASSVWGQPYNEQFF. The V call is TRBV7-2, the J call TRBJ2-1; TRBD1 agrees at 7 bases. Germline V CDR1 and CDR2: SGHTA, FQGNSA. V was pared by 5 bases and J by 4 bases, with 8 bases of the junction left unmatched. The CDR3 runs 15 residues. Full variable domain (outside the CDR3, taken from reference TRBV7-2 and TRBJ2-1): GAGVSQSPSNKVTEKGKDVELRCDPISGHTALYWYRQSLGQGLEFLIYFQGNSAPDKSGLPSDRFSAERTGGSVSTLTIQRTQQEDSAVYLCASSVWGQPYNEQFFGPGTRLTVL.

This clone was seen a handful of times. The chain carries TRBV30 and TRBJ2-2, with 8 positions matching TRBD1. The V segment lost 2 bases and the J segment 5 bases; nucleotides outside the gene matches: 7. Germline assignment: CDR1 GTSNPN and CDR2 SVGIG (reference sequence). This CDR3 has 15 amino acids. CDR3: CAWSPAGGGTGELFF. CDR3 bases: TGTGCCTGGAGTCCGGCAGGGGGCGGAACCGGGGAGCTGTTTTTT.

The chain employs TRBV4-2 and TRBJ2-3, with 9 bases matching TRBD1. Germline-derived CDR1 and CDR2 are LGHNA and YNFKEQ. The CDR3 spans 16 residues. V lost 0 bases and J lost 6; bases outside the gene matches: 7. The CDR3 bases are TGTGCCAGCAGCCAAGAGGAACAGGGGGCTCTGGATACGCAGTATTTT. Translating gives CASSQEEQGALDTQYF.

This CDR3 is CASSQEGPSTEAFF. CDR3 DNA sequence: TGCGCCAGCAGCCAAGAGGGGCCGAGCACTGAAGCTTTCTTT. The chain couples TRBV4-1 to TRBJ1-1; possibly TRBD1 for D (5 bases). The CDR3 has 14 residues. V lost 0 bases, J lost 4 bases, and 9 bases lay in between. Germline values: CDR1 MGHRA, CDR2 YSYEKL.

This clone occurred a few times. This chain uses TRBV4-2 with TRBJ1-2; D is unresolved. The CDR3 runs 16 residues. Trimming left V 5 bases short and J 4 bases short, with 20 bases between. Germline CDR1 and CDR2: LGHNA and YNFKEQ. The CDR3 DNA reads TGTGCCAGCAGCGGACCCCAGGACTGGGAGGCCTATGGCTACACCTTC. It is translated as CASSGPQDWEAYGYTF.

CDR3 protein: CASSMGGQANYGYTF. The CDR3, as DNA: TGTGCCAGTAGTATGGGGGGACAGGCCAACTATGGCTACACCTTC. The J gene is TRBJ1-2, the V gene TRBV19, with TRBD1 matching 8 bases. The CDR3 spans 15 residues. J gave up 2 bases and V 3 bases, and 5 bases lay outside the gene matches. Germline loops: CDR1 LNHDA, CDR2 SQIVND (reference sequence).

The CDR3 is CASSLSQQETQYF. CDR3 DNA sequence: TGTGCCAGCAGTTTGTCGCAGCAAGAGACCCAGTACTTC. The chain employs TRBV12-3 or TRBV12-4 and TRBJ2-5; D is ambiguous. Trimming took 3 bases from V and 2 from J, leaving 7 bases between them. This CDR3 has 13 amino acids.

This sequence joins TRBV6-5 and TRBJ2-7, with 7 bases aligning to TRBD1. Germline-derived CDR1 and CDR2 are MNHEY and SVGAGI. Trimming cost V 0 bases and J 3 bases; bases outside gene matches: 8. CDR3 length: 16 amino acids. The CDR3 protein is CASSYSTGPSFYEQYF. The CDR3 region has the DNA TGTGCCAGCAGTTACTCGACAGGGCCGTCGTTCTACGAGCAGTACTTC.

This clone showed up just a few times. The V call is TRBV9, the J call TRBJ2-7, with 9 bases lining up with TRBD2. Germline assignment: CDR1 SGDLS and CDR2 YYNGEE. This CDR3 region has 15 residues. The trim removed 4 bases at V and 5 bases at J, leaving 10 bases unmatched. This chain's CDR3 is CASSPFRAGGHEQYF. CDR3 nucleotides: TGTGCCAGCAGCCCCTTCCGAGCGGGGGGCCACGAGCAGTACTTC.

The chain links TRBV4-2 to TRBJ2-5; D is possibly TRBD2 (6 bases). The CDR3 is 13 residues long. Trimming shortened V by 0 bases and J by 5 bases, and 7 bases separated the two germline ends. The germline gives CDR1 LGHNA, CDR2 YNFKEQ. The CDR3 here is CASSQDRGETQYF. CDR3 DNA sequence: TGTGCCAGCAGCCAAGATCGGGGGGAGACCCAGTACTTC.

Only one count was recorded for this clone. This sequence joins TRBV12-3 or TRBV12-4 and TRBJ2-5; D not certain. V was pared by 6 bases and J by 2 bases, with 4 bases between. The CDR3 is made up of 11 amino acids. CDR3 DNA sequence: TGTGCCAGCAGCTCTCAAGAGACCCAGTACTTC. Protein sequence: CASSSQETQYF.

This clone was seen a handful of times. V gene TRBV9 combines with J gene TRBJ1-3; the D is unclear. The CDR3 sequence is 17 residues long. Trimming removed 0 bases at V and 2 bases at J, with 15 bases between. Germline V gene data show CDR1 as SGDLS and CDR2 as YYNGEE. CDR3 nucleotides: TGTGCCAGCAGCGTAGGAGCCCTGAGGAGTACTGGAAACACCATATATTTT. It encodes CASSVGALRSTGNTIYF.

V is TRBV27 and J is TRBJ1-6, with D perhaps TRBD1 (6 bases). The CDR3 totals 15 residues. V was cut by 1 base and J by 9 bases, with 13 bases left in between. Germline loops: CDR1 MNHEY, CDR2 SMNVEV (reference sequence). CDR3 coding DNA: TGTGCCAGCAGTTTATACAGGGTGGCCAGTTCACCCCTCCACTTT. It yields the protein CASSLYRVASSPLHF.

Only one count was recorded for this clone. The chain uses TRBV7-9 and TRBJ1-4; 9 bases are shared with TRBD1. V shed 3 bases, J shed 7 bases, and the junction held 6 bases outside the gene matches. CDR1 is SEHNR, CDR2 FQNEAQ, per germline (reference sequence). The CDR3 sequence is 15 residues long. The CDR3 is CASSLAGQGFEKLFF. The CDR3, as DNA: TGTGCCAGCAGCTTGGCGGGACAGGGATTTGAAAAACTGTTTTTT.

The rearrangement uses TRBV15 and TRBJ2-5; D may be TRBD2 (5 bases). CDR3 length equals 13 residues. With 4 bases removed from V and 5 bases from J, the gap between germline ends came to 11 bases. The germline gives CDR1 LNHNV, CDR2 YYDKDF (reference sequence). CDR3 in amino acids: CATSTRTGETQYF. The CDR3 nucleotides read TGTGCCACCAGCACCAGGACGGGGGAGACCCAGTACTTC.

The table lists this clone with a count of one. The chain is built from TRBV9 and TRBJ1-4, with 9 bases aligning to TRBD1. After removal of 4 bases from V and 0 bases from J, the junction contained 7 bases not matched to a gene. The CDR3 extends over 17 amino acids. Germline V CDR1 and CDR2: SGDLS, YYNGEE. In DNA, the CDR3 is TGTGCCAGCAGCCCACGGGACAGGGCCTCAACTAATGAAAAACTGTTTTTT. Residues: CASSPRDRASTNEKLFF.

CDR3 sequence: CASSADSRNSPLHF. DNA for the CDR3: TGTGCCAGCAGTGCCGACAGTAGGAATTCACCCCTCCACTTT. V is TRBV2 and J is TRBJ1-6; D perhaps matches TRBD1 (5 bases). The germline V gene has CDR1 SNHLY and CDR2 FYNNEI. The CDR3 has 14 amino acids. V gave up 4 bases and J gave up 7 bases, with 11 bases separating them.

The gene calls are TRBV6-6 and TRBJ1-2; TRBD1 might be the D (5 bases). The germline CDR1 and CDR2 sequences are MNHNY and SVGAGI (reference sequence). The CDR3 loop spans 15 amino acids. Trimming shortened V by 5 bases and J by 6 bases, and 19 bases separated the two germline ends. CDR3 coding DNA: TGTGCCAGCAGTCACGGACCTGGGGGGGGAAATGGCTACACCTTC. It is translated as CASSHGPGGGNGYTF.

For this clone: A read error may produce the germline difference seen at one junction end. This chain joins TRBV7-2 and TRBJ1-1; D gene unclear. Germline assignment: CDR1 SGHTA and CDR2 FQGNSA. This CDR3 spans 14 amino acids. The DNA for the CDR3 is TGTGTCAGCAGCTTAGTGTGGCAGAACACTGAAGCTTTCTTT. Protein sequence: CVSSLVWQNTEAFF.

J is TRBJ2-5 and V is TRBV5-1, with TRBD2 identical over 13 bases. The CDR3 is 15 amino acids. V trimming: 4 bases; J trimming: 1 base; junction bases outside the gene matches: 1. Germline lookup yields CDR1 SGHRS and CDR2 YFSETQ. The CDR3 DNA reads as TGCGCCAGCAGCACTAGCGGGAGGGCCCAAGAGACCCAGTACTTC. Protein: CASSTSGRAQETQYF.